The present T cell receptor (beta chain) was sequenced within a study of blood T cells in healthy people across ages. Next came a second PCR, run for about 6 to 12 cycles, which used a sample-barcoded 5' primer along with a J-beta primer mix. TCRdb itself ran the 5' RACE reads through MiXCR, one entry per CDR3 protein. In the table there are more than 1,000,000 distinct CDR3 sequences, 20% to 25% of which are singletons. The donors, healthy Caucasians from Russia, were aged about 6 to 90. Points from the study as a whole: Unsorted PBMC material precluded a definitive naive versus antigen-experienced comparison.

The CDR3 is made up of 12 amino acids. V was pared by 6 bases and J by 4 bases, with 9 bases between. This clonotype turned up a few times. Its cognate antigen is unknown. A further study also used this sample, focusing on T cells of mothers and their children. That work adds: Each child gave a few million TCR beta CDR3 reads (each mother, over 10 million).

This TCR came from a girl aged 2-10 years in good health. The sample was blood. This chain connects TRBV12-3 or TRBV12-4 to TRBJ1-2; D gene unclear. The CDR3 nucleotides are TGTGCCAGCAGGTCCACCGTCTATGGCTACACCTTC. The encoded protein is CASRSTVYGYTF.